What follows are 16 T cell receptor beta chains derived from one specimen sequenced in a study of OX40 agonist ivuxolimab in advanced cancers. This table comes from immunoSEQ multiplex PCR, and its TCRdb copy is limited to in-frame clones, with some not included. Of about 67,000 clones in the sample, about nine tenths were seen once. This sample comprised CD4+ or CD8+ T cells sorted from blood, obtained in a trial of the OX40 agonist ivuxolimab. The origin of the receptors is an adult with an advanced solid tumor such as melanoma, head and neck, liver or kidney cancer.

The chain recombines TRBV2 with TRBJ2-5; the D call may be TRBD1 or TRBD2 (5 bases each). V lost 7 bases and J 5 bases, leaving 14 bases between the germline ends. Germline lookup yields CDR1 SNHLY and CDR2 FYNNEI. The CDR3 totals 13 residues. This CDR3 is CASNGAPEETQYF. CDR3 nucleotide sequence: TGTGCCAGCAACGGGGCCCCGGAGGAGACCCAGTACTTC.

CDR3 DNA: TGTGCCAGCAGTCAAGGGGGCCGGGAGACCCAGTACTTC. Its translation: CASSQGGRETQYF. The chain has TRBV27 and TRBJ2-5; 7 positions agree with TRBD1. CDR3 length: 13 amino acids. J gave up 5 bases and V 5 bases, and 5 bases lay outside the gene matches. Germline V lookup: CDR1 MNHEY, CDR2 SMNVEV (reference sequence).

V is TRBV6-5 and J is TRBJ1-6; 8 bases match TRBD1. The CDR3 totals 15 residues. The germline gives CDR1 MNHEY, CDR2 SVGAGI. Trimming cost V 2 bases and J 6 bases; bases outside gene matches: 3. The CDR3 nucleotides are TGTGCCAGCAGTTACACGGACAGGGCTAATTCACCCCTCCACTTT. Its translation: CASSYTDRANSPLHF.

The chain links TRBV6-1 to TRBJ1-5, with unresolved D. The CDR3 covers 15 residues. V was trimmed by 3 bases and J by 3 bases, leaving 12 bases between them. CDR1 is MNHNS and CDR2 is SASEGT in the germline V gene. The CDR3 DNA is TGTGCCAGCAGTGATATGGCACAACTCAATCAGCCCCAGCATTTT. Encoded protein: CASSDMAQLNQPQHF.

V gene TRBV14 combines with J gene TRBJ2-3; unclear D gene. V was pared by 1 base and J by 0 bases, with 8 bases between. The CDR3 runs to 15 residues. CDR1 SGHDN and CDR2 FVKESK come from the germline V gene. CDR3 DNA: TGTGCCAGCAGCCAAGGAGGTACCAGCACAGATACGCAGTATTTT. This codes for CASSQGGTSTDTQYF. Based on the CDR3 plus reference TRBV14 and TRBJ2-3, the full variable domain is EAGVTQFPSHSVIEKGQTVTLRCDPISGHDNLYWYRRVMGKEIKFLLHFVKESKQDESGMPNNRFLAERTGGTYSTLKVQPAELEDSGVYFCASSQGGTSTDTQYFGPGTRLTVL.

The chain has TRBV2 and TRBJ1-2; 8 bases map to TRBD1. The CDR3 contains 12 residues. V dropped 8 bases and J dropped 6; count of bases not matched to a gene: 5. Germline-derived CDR1 and CDR2 are SNHLY and FYNNEI. As DNA, the CDR3 is TGTGCCAGCGTAGGACAGGGAGATGGCTACACCTTC. Residues: CASVGQGDGYTF.

V usage is TRBV11-3 and J usage is TRBJ2-3, with D hard to call. The CDR3 runs 18 residues. V was trimmed by 0 bases and J by 3 bases, leaving 19 bases between them. Per the germline V gene, CDR1 is SGHNT and CDR2 is YENEEA. CDR3 coding DNA: TGTGCCAGCAGCTTAGATACGGGTCGCCCCCCTACGACAGATACGCAGTATTTT. This gives the protein CASSLDTGRPPTTDTQYF.

A word on this clone: The junction does not match germline at one end; this may be a read error. This chain uses TRBV5-8 with TRBJ2-6; D not resolved. In germline, CDR1 is SGHTS, CDR2 YDEGEE. The length of the CDR3 is 17 residues. The CDR3 region is CASKAPIHTKSGQRPDF. In nucleotides, the CDR3 is TGTGCCAGCAAAGCACCTATCCACACAAAGTCGGGCCAACGTCCTGACTTC.

The chain is built from TRBV28 and TRBJ1-3; no clear D. The germline CDR1 and CDR2 sequences are MDHEN and SYDVKM. V lost 6 bases and J lost 2, with 8 bases in between. This CDR3 has 13 residues. The CDR3 protein is CASSQTPGNTIYF. CDR3 DNA: TGTGCCAGCAGCCAGACCCCTGGAAACACCATATATTTT.

The rearrangement joins TRBV11-2 to TRBJ2-5, with TRBD2 identical over 9 bases. The CDR3 contains 19 residues. Germline V lookup: CDR1 SGHAT, CDR2 FQNNGV. V trimming: 5 bases; J trimming: 5 bases; junction bases outside the gene matches: 21. The CDR3 DNA reads TGTGCCAGCAGCGCTTTATTTGGGGCTAGCGGGGACCCCAGGGAGACCCAGTACTTC. Translated, it gives CASSALFGASGDPRETQYF.

V gene TRBV7-9 combines with J gene TRBJ2-4; D is undetermined. The CDR3 sequence is 15 residues long. In germline, CDR1 is SEHNR, CDR2 FQNEAQ (reference sequence). V lost 5 bases, J lost 4 bases, and 15 bases lay in between. This chain's CDR3 is CASSQFRAGKNIQYF. CDR3 bases: TGTGCCAGCAGCCAATTCCGGGCCGGGAAAAACATTCAGTACTTC.

Worth noting for this clone: One junction end does not reproduce the germline sequence, and a read error may be involved. The chain carries TRBV19 and TRBJ2-1; D is undetermined. CDR3 size: 11 residues. The V gene's germline CDR1 is LNHDA and CDR2 SQIVND (reference sequence). Here the CDR3 DNA reads TGTGCCAGTAGTTCCTACCATGAGCAGTTCTTC. Protein product: CASSSYHEQFF.

The CDR3 loop reads CASSLARNYGYTF. The CDR3 DNA is TGTGCCAGCAGTTTAGCCCGGAACTATGGCTACACCTTC. This chain links TRBV28 with TRBJ1-2, with D unresolved. With 2 bases removed from V and 2 bases from J, the gap between germline ends came to 6 bases. Germline lookup yields CDR1 MDHEN and CDR2 SYDVKM. The CDR3 length is 13 residues.

The chain joins TRBV18 to TRBJ2-2; D call uncertain. The CDR3 extends over 14 amino acids. The V gene's germline CDR1 is KGHSH and CDR2 LQKENI. V shed 3 bases and J shed 5 bases, with 10 bases lying between them. The CDR3 bases are TGTGCCAGCTCACCCGAGAGAGTAACCGGGGAGCTGTTTTTT. Translating it yields CASSPERVTGELFF.

The V gene is TRBV7-9, the J gene TRBJ2-3; 7 bases fit TRBD2. Germline V gene lookup returns CDR1 SEHNR and CDR2 FQNEAQ (reference sequence). The CDR3 runs 15 residues. V gave up 5 bases and J gave up 1 base; unmatched junction bases: 6. The CDR3 reads CASSPPSGGTDTQYF. In nucleotides, the CDR3 is TGTGCCAGCAGCCCCCCCAGCGGGGGCACAGATACGCAGTATTTT.

This clone was picked up one time. The V gene is TRBV7-2, the J gene TRBJ2-7; 7 bases line up with TRBD2. The germline gives CDR1 SGHTA, CDR2 FQGNSA. The V gene end was trimmed by 1 base and the J gene end by 0 bases; junction bases not matched to a gene: 3. The CDR3 runs to 15 residues. In DNA form, the CDR3 reads TGTGCCAGCAGCTTAGAGGGACTATCCTCCTACGAGCAGTACTTC. It translates to CASSLEGLSSYEQYF.